The 28 T cell receptor beta chains below were found in one sample sequenced in a study of T cells in Graves' hyperthyroidism and ophthalmopathy. RNA transcripts provided the source from which TCR beta CDR3 regions were amplified. The HTBI primer set was used in a first-round RT-PCR of the TCR CDR3. TCRdb reprocessed the multiplex PCR reads via MiXCR and lists one record per CDR3 protein. The profile shows more than 500,000 distinct CDR3 sequences, roughly 14% of them singletons. Sequencing input: blood. The receptor set was obtained from a woman between 40 and 50 years old with Graves' ophthalmopathy.

In its sample, this clonotype was seen many times. The rearrangement links TRBV12-3 or TRBV12-4 to TRBJ2-2, with a tentative D call TRBD1 (5 bases). The V end lost 6 bases, the J end lost 1 base, and 9 bases lay between the germline ends. This CDR3 contains 14 residues. The CDR3 DNA reads as TGTGCCAGCAGACCCACAGGGAACACCGGGGAGCTGTTTTTT. Residues: CASRPTGNTGELFF.

Concerning this clonotype itself: Compared with germline, one end of the junction differs, possibly owing to a read error. The genes are TRBV5-4 and TRBJ2-7, with a tentative D call TRBD1 (6 bases). The CDR3 extends over 13 amino acids. Germline V gene sequence: CDR1 SGHNT, CDR2 YYREEE (reference sequence). The CDR3 coding sequence is TGTGCCGGCAGCTTTAAGGGGGATTACGAGCAGTACTTC. This gives the protein CAGSFKGDYEQYF.

V usage is TRBV29-1 and J usage is TRBJ2-7, with 8 nucleotides matching TRBD1. CDR3 length: 14 residues. V was pared by 5 bases and J by 2 bases, with 8 bases of the junction left unmatched. Germline CDR1 SQVTM, CDR2 ANQGSEA. CDR3 DNA sequence: TGCAGCGTTTCCCGGACAGGGCACCCCTACGAGCAGTACTTC. Translating gives CSVSRTGHPYEQYF.

This clonotype was counted between two and nine times. The J gene is TRBJ2-2, the V gene TRBV11-2, with 12 bases matching TRBD2. Germline CDR1 reads SGHAT; CDR2 reads FQNNGV. The CDR3 has 16 residues. Germline trimming cut 7 bases from V and 6 bases from J; bases unmatched to any gene: 9. The CDR3 DNA reads TGTGCCAGCACCCTAGGTCCTAGCGGGAGGGCCGGGGAGCTGTTTTTT. Its translation is CASTLGPSGRAGELFF.

This clonotype was observed a few times. The chain couples TRBV4-2 to TRBJ1-1; a weak D match, TRBD1 (6 bases). Deletions cut 4 bases from V and 0 bases from J, with 15 bases between. CDR1 and CDR2 (germline): LGHNA, YNFKEQ. This CDR3 has 16 amino acids. The chain's CDR3 is CASSPWGRNMNTEAFF. The CDR3 DNA reads as TGTGCCAGCAGCCCTTGGGGGCGAAACATGAACACTGAAGCTTTCTTT.

Concerning this clonotype: A read error is possible here, since a much larger clone lies one base away. The chain couples TRBV12-3 or TRBV12-4 to TRBJ1-1, with D tentatively TRBD1 (5 bases). The CDR3 is made up of 16 amino acids. In DNA, the CDR3 is TGTGCCAACAGTTTTGGGCCGGACAACGGTAGCCCTGAAGCTTTCTTT. It encodes CANSFGPDNGSPEAFF.

The chain uses TRBV28 and TRBJ2-7; 8 bases are shared with TRBD2. V was pared by 7 bases and J by 0 bases, with 14 bases of the junction left unmatched. The CDR3 runs to 17 residues. Germline V CDR1 and CDR2: MDHEN, SYDVKM. The CDR3 spells CASIPYRPGGYSYEQYF. The CDR3 DNA is TGTGCCAGCATCCCTTATCGGCCGGGAGGGTACTCCTACGAGCAGTACTTC. Full variable domain (remainder filled in from reference TRBV28 and TRBJ2-7): DVKVTQSSRYLVKRTGEKVFLECVQDMDHENMFWYRQDPGLGLRLIYFSYDVKMKEKGDIPEGYSVSREKKERFSLILESASTNQTSMYLCASIPYRPGGYSYEQYFGPGTRLTVT.

This clonotype was seen many times. The chain carries TRBV6-1 and TRBJ1-2, with D hard to call. The CDR3 has 13 residues. Germline assignment: CDR1 MNHNS and CDR2 SASEGT. V lost 10 bases to trimming and J lost 0 bases, with 12 bases between them. The CDR3 sequence is CATVKDANYGYTF. CDR3 nucleotide sequence: TGTGCCACCGTGAAGGACGCTAACTATGGCTACACCTTC.

This clonotype was seen repeatedly, ten times or more. The V call is TRBV10-3, the J call TRBJ2-2; no firm D call. The germline gives CDR1 ENHRY, CDR2 SYGVKD. The CDR3 sequence is 12 residues long. V was cut by 4 bases and J by 5 bases, with 5 bases left in between. CDR3 amino acids: CAISAVTGELFF. In DNA, the CDR3 is TGTGCCATCAGTGCTGTTACCGGGGAGCTGTTTTTT.

In this sample, this clonotype turned up many times. The chain couples TRBV6-5 to TRBJ1-5; a possible D gene is TRBD1 (6 bases). Germline-derived CDR1 and CDR2 are MNHEY and SVGAGI. V was trimmed by 4 bases and J by 0 bases, leaving 10 bases between them. This CDR3 comprises 15 residues. As DNA, the CDR3 is TGTGCCAGCAGTTTTAGGGGGTTTAGCAATCAGCCCCAGCATTTT. As protein: CASSFRGFSNQPQHF.

The chain uses TRBV11-2 and TRBJ2-5; the match to TRBD2 covers 14 bases. The CDR3 is 16 amino acids. Germline values: CDR1 SGHAT, CDR2 FQNNGV. V gave up 4 bases and J gave up 5 bases; unmatched junction bases: 6. CDR3 DNA sequence: TGTGCCAGCAGCTGGGGACTAGCGGGAGCGGGTGAGACCCAGTACTTC. Its translation is CASSWGLAGAGETQYF.

This clonotype has ten or more counts. The gene calls are TRBV9 and TRBJ2-2; D is unclear. Germline CDR1 SGDLS, CDR2 YYNGEE. V shed 1 base and J shed 8 bases, with 12 bases lying between them. The CDR3 spans 14 residues. CDR3 sequence: CASSVFSHQGELFF. CDR3 coding DNA: TGTGCCAGCAGCGTATTCTCCCATCAGGGGGAGCTGTTTTTT.

V usage is TRBV11-2 and J usage is TRBJ2-7; no clear D gene. CDR1 is SGHAT and CDR2 is FQNNGV in the germline V gene. Between the trimmed V and J ends, which lost 3 bases and 2 bases, there was a span of 8 bases. The CDR3 covers 13 residues. The CDR3 DNA follows: TGTGCCAGCAGCTTTAGGGCCCCCTACGAGCAGTACTTC. Its protein is CASSFRAPYEQYF.

V is TRBV4-2 and J is TRBJ1-5, with D maybe TRBD1 (6 bases). This CDR3 region has 15 residues. V was cut by 0 bases and J by 7 bases, with 13 bases left in between. Germline CDR1 reads LGHNA; CDR2 reads YNFKEQ. The CDR3 DNA follows: TGTGCCAGCAGCCAAGATGGGGGGGCTCGGCAGCCCCAGCATTTT. The encoded protein is CASSQDGGARQPQHF.

As concerns this clonotype: No conserved phenylalanine or tryptophan ends this CDR3, so it is likely a read error. The chain uses TRBV24-1 and TRBJ2-5; D uncertain. This CDR3 spans 14 amino acids. V lost 4 bases to trimming and J lost 4 bases, with 12 bases between them. Germline CDR1 and CDR2: KGHDR and SFDVKD. CDR3 loop: CATSEAATRETQYS. The CDR3 coding sequence is TGTGCCACCAGTGAGGCAGCGACCCGAGAGACCCAGTACTCC.

This clonotype appeared many times. V and J are TRBV7-9 and TRBJ1-1; D unclear. The germline V gene has CDR1 SEHNR and CDR2 FQNEAQ (reference sequence). The V and J ends lost 4 bases and 1 base respectively, with 13 bases between them. This CDR3 comprises 15 residues. The CDR3: CASSSLGQTNTEAFF. The CDR3 DNA reads TGTGCCAGCAGCTCCTTGGGTCAGACGAACACTGAAGCTTTCTTT.

There are a few counts of this clonotype. The chain carries TRBV20-1 and TRBJ2-7; TRBD1 agrees at 9 bases. The germline gives CDR1 DFQATT, CDR2 SNEGSKA (reference sequence). Losses at the gene ends were 5 bases for V and 4 bases for J; bases not matched to a gene: 15. The CDR3 totals 16 residues. In DNA form, the CDR3 reads TGCAGTGCTGATACCGGGACAGGGACGGGGAGATACGAGCAGTACTTC. Protein: CSADTGTGTGRYEQYF.

Regarding this clonotype: The limits of the CDR3 on the DNA are not certain, so only TCRdb's listed CDR3 is given. This chain links TRBV12-3 or TRBV12-4 with TRBJ1-3; the table's D call of TRBD1 was not tested on the DNA. 17 amino acids form the CDR3, both terminal residues included. CDR3 sequence: CASSSSDRGQAGNTIYF.

There are many counts of this clonotype. The chain combines TRBV12-3 or TRBV12-4 with TRBJ1-2; D uncertain. Trimming shortened V by 0 bases and J by 7 bases, and 6 bases separated the two germline ends. The CDR3 covers 12 residues. This CDR3 reads CASSLATGGYTF. The CDR3, as DNA: TGTGCCAGCAGTTTAGCGACGGGTGGCTACACCTTC.

This clonotype was observed a few times. This chain joins TRBV19 and TRBJ2-2; D uncertain. This CDR3 spans 14 amino acids. CDR1 is LNHDA, CDR2 SQIVND, per germline (reference sequence). V gave up 9 bases and J gave up 5 bases, with 16 bases separating them. The CDR3: CASQGGVRTGELFF. The DNA for the CDR3 is TGTGCCAGCCAAGGTGGGGTGAGAACCGGGGAGCTGTTTTTT.

The table lists this clonotype with many counts. The chain combines TRBV6-5 with TRBJ1-5, with 11 bases matching TRBD1. J was trimmed by 2 bases and V by 9 bases; bases with no gene match: 12. The CDR3 runs 17 residues. The V gene's germline CDR1 is MNHEY and CDR2 SVGAGI. Written as DNA, the CDR3 is TGTGCCAGTTCCGGACAGGGGGCGCGGGGTGGCAATCAGCCCCAGCATTTT. As protein: CASSGQGARGGNQPQHF.

In this sample, this clonotype turned up many times. This rearrangement joins TRBV6-1 to TRBJ2-5; a possible D gene is TRBD2 (5 bases). The CDR3 spans 15 residues. CDR1 and CDR2 from the germline V gene are MNHNS and SASEGT. V dropped 6 bases and J dropped 4 bases, with 18 bases sitting between them. CDR3 region: CASRAGRVATETQYF. In nucleotides, the CDR3 is TGTGCCAGCAGGGCCGGGCGGGTTGCTACAGAGACCCAGTACTTC.

This clonotype appeared a few times. This clone may be a read error of a much larger clone one base away. The rearrangement joins TRBV12-5 to TRBJ1-1; D is perhaps TRBD1 (5 bases). Per the germline V gene, CDR1 is LGHNT and CDR2 is FRNRAP. The V gene lost 6 bases and the J gene lost 6 bases, with 23 bases spanning the gap. The length of the CDR3 is 16 residues. As DNA, the CDR3 is TGTGCTAGTGGCCAGGGTTCCCCGATTCCCCGCGCTGAAGCTTTCTTT. Residues: CASGQGSPIPRAEAFF.

In this sample, this clonotype turned up many times. This rearrangement joins TRBV12-3 or TRBV12-4 to TRBJ1-1; 8 bases fit TRBD1. Trimming took 5 bases from V and 6 from J; bases not matched to a gene: 14. The CDR3 is made up of 16 amino acids. The CDR3 DNA sequence: TGTGCCAGCAGTCCTCAAACCGGACAGGGCATCGCTGAAGCTTTCTTT. It encodes CASSPQTGQGIAEAFF.

Ten or more counts support this clonotype. The gene calls are TRBV10-3 and TRBJ2-7; no firm D call. The length of the CDR3 is 14 residues. The V end lost 3 bases, the J end lost 0 bases, and 9 bases lay between the germline ends. Germline assignment: CDR1 ENHRY and CDR2 SYGVKD. The DNA of the CDR3 is TGTGCCATCAGTGACATTGCCAACTCCTACGAGCAGTACTTC. Amino acids: CAISDIANSYEQYF.

This clonotype has more than one count but fewer than ten. The chain is built from TRBV5-1 and TRBJ2-5; 8 nucleotides agree with TRBD2. V shed 1 base and J 9 bases; nucleotides not matched to a gene: 11. CDR3 length: 15 amino acids. Germline values: CDR1 SGHRS, CDR2 YFSETQ. This CDR3 reads CASSLLTGTGGAQYF. The CDR3 DNA reads TGCGCCAGCAGCTTGCTGACCGGGACGGGAGGGGCCCAGTACTTC.

This clonotype was found many times. The chain uses TRBV28 and TRBJ1-1; D is unclear. Trimming left V 7 bases short and J 6 bases short, with 24 bases between. The CDR3 is 16 amino acids. Per germline, CDR1 MDHEN and CDR2 SYDVKM. The CDR3 region has the DNA TGTGCCAGCATCCCGCCCCCCGGACCCACTAACCCTGAAGCTTTCTTT. As protein: CASIPPPGPTNPEAFF.

This clonotype was seen many times. The V and J genes are TRBV5-5 and TRBJ1-1, with 7 bases fitting TRBD1. The CDR3 is 14 amino acids. The germline V gene has CDR1 SGHKS and CDR2 YYEKEE (reference sequence). J was trimmed by 4 bases and V by 2 bases; bases with no gene match: 5. Written as DNA, the CDR3 is TGTGCCAGCAGCTTCGAGGGGGCGTTCACTGAAGCTTTCTTT. This sequence encodes CASSFEGAFTEAFF.